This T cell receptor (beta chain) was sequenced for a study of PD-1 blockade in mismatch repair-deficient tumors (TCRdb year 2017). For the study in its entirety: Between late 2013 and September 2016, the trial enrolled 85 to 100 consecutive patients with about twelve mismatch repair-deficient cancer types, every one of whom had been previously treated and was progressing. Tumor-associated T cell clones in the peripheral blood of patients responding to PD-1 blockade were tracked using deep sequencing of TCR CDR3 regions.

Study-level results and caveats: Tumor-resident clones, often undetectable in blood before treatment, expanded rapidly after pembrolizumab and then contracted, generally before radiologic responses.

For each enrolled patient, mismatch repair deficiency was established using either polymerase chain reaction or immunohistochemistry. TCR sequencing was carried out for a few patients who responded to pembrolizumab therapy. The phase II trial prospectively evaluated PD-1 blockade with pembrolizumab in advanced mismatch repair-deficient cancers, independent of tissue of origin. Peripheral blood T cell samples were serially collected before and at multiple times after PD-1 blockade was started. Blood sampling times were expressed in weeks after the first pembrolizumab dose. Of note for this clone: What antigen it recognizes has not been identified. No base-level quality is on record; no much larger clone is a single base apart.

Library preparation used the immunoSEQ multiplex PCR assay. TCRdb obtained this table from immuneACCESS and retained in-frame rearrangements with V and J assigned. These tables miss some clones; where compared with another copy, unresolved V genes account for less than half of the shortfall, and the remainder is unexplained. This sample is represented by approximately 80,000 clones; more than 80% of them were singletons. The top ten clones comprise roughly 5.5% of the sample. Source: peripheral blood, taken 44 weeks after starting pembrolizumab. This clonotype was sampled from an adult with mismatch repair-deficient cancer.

DNA sequence: TGTGCCAGCAGCCTCGGGAGGGGGCGCGAGCAGTACTTC. It specifies CASSLGRGREQYF. The chain links TRBV7-9 with TRBJ2-7; the D gene is perhaps TRBD2, on 8 matching bases. V is shortened by 5 bases, J by 6 bases, and the region joining them spans 14 bases. The CDR3 contains 13 residues, cysteine and phenylalanine counted. Kept here is only the CDR3 DNA, which spans 39 bases and is read in frame from base 1. CDR1 and CDR2, looked up from the germline V gene (reference sequence), are SEHNR and FQNEAQ.